A selection of T cell receptor beta chains follows, all from one sample in a study of blood T cell repertoires in COVID-19. TCRdb's table, derived via immunoSEQ multiplex PCR, lists solely in-frame clones and lacks some. The repertoire holds some 68,000 clones, 75% to 95% seen once, with around 7% in the top ten. The sequencing input was peripheral blood. All receptors come from a man aged 35 to 55 with COVID-19, enrolled during active disease. Each CDR3 is given with its conserved first and last residue. The D gene is left open where the match is weak. The listing skips clone size in some rows; elsewhere it reads once, few, many or a size class.

D | J | length | V | size | DNA | CDR3
. | TRBJ1-4 | 16 | TRBV6-5 | . | TGTGCCAGCAGTTACTCGATGGGGGGAGGGGATGAAAAACTGTTTTTT | CASSYSMGGGDEKLFF
. | TRBJ1-1 | 13 | TRBV5-6 | . | TGTGCCAGCAGCTTGTCCCAAAACACTGAAGCTTTCTTT | CASSLSQNTEAFF
. | TRBJ2-1 | 14 | TRBV7-9 | . | TGTGCCACTGTTTCAGGGGACCTACTCAATGAGCAGTTCTTC | CATVSGDLLNEQFF
. | TRBJ1-4 | 13 | TRBV20-1 | . | TGCAGTGCTAGTTCCAGAACTAATGAAAAACTGTTTTTT | CSASSRTNEKLFF
TRBD1 | TRBJ2-7 | 15 | TRBV7-9 | . | TGTGCCAGCAGCTTAGTTTACAGGGGGCGATACGAGCAGTACTTC | CASSLVYRGRYEQYF
TRBD1 | TRBJ1-3 | 16 | TRBV28 | . | TGTGCCAGCAGTAACCCCACAGGGGCCTCTGGAAACACCATATATTTT | CASSNPTGASGNTIYF
TRBD2 | TRBJ2-2 | 19 | TRBV7-2 | . | TGTGCCAGCAGCTTAGCGGGTGGTAGCGGGGGGGCCGGCACCGGGGAGCTGTTTTTT | CASSLAGGSGGAGTGELFF
TRBD1 | TRBJ2-1 | 15 | TRBV3-1/TRBV3-2 | once | TGTGCCAGCAGCCAGCCGGGACAGGCGTTCAATGAGCAGTTCTTC | CASSQPGQAFNEQFF
TRBD1 | TRBJ1-3 | 15 | TRBV6-1 | few | TGTGCCAGCAGAGAAGGACAGGTCTCTGGAAACACCATATATTTT | CASREGQVSGNTIYF
TRBD2 | TRBJ2-5 | 15 | TRBV24-1 | . | TGTGCCACCAGTGATGGGACTAGGGGGGGAGAGACCCAGTACTTC | CATSDGTRGGETQYF
TRBD2 | TRBJ2-5 | 13 | TRBV12-3/TRBV12-4 | once | TGTGCCAGCAGTCGTAGCGGGGAAGAGACCCAGTACTTC | CASSRSGEETQYF
. | TRBJ2-5 | 11 | TRBV30 | . | TGTGCCTGGAGCCCCGGGGAGACCCAGTACTTC | CAWSPGETQYF
. | TRBJ2-7 | 13 | TRBV10-2 | . | TGCGCCAGCAGTGAGTCACCTAGTCTCGAGCAGTACTTC | CASSESPSLEQYF
. | TRBJ2-2 | 17 | TRBV7-9 | . | TGTGCCAGCAGCCCCCGGGAGTTAGGGGAAAACACCGGGGAGCTGTTTTTT | CASSPRELGENTGELFF
. | TRBJ1-1 | 14 | TRBV6-5 | . | TGTGCCAGCAGTTACTCGGGGGGGCGGACTGAAGCTTTCTTT | CASSYSGGRTEAFF
. | TRBJ2-3 | 14 | TRBV5-1 | . | TGCGCCAGCAGAAACGGTATAGCGGTTGATACGCAGTATTTT | CASRNGIAVDTQYF
. | TRBJ2-7 | 14 | TRBV2 | once | TGTGCCAGCAGCAAACAGGACACGAACTACGAGCAGTACTTC | CASSKQDTNYEQYF
. | TRBJ1-2 | 13 | TRBV30 | once | TGTGCCTGGAGTGCGTCAGGGGTGCGGGGCTACACCTTC | CAWSASGVRGYTF
. | TRBJ2-5 | 14 | TRBV5-1 | . | TGCGCCAGCAGCTTCGCGGAAGCTCAAGAGACCCAGTACTTC | CASSFAEAQETQYF
TRBD2 | TRBJ2-1 | 15 | TRBV2 | . | TGTGCCAGCAGGAGGTCTAGCGGGGACATCGGGGAGCAGTTCTTC | CASRRSSGDIGEQFF
TRBD1 | TRBJ1-2 | 15 | TRBV27 | . | TGTGCCAGCAGGTCCCACGGGACAGGGAACTATGGCTACACCTTC | CASRSHGTGNYGYTF
. | TRBJ1-4 | 13 | TRBV6-6 | . | TGTGCCAGCAAGTCCAGGGGTGATGAAAAACTGTTTTTT | CASKSRGDEKLFF